Below are 28 T cell receptor beta chains sequenced from a single sample in a study of blood T cell repertoires in COVID-19 (dated by TCRdb to the early 2020s). Library preparation was by the immunoSEQ multiplex PCR assay. The immuneACCESS repertoire file appears here via TCRdb, limited to in-frame rearrangements. These files lack a portion of the clones; in checked studies, under half of the deficit traces to unresolved V genes, and the cause of the others is not known. The sample includes 85,000 to 100,000 clones, with about nine tenths observed a single time. Roughly 30% of the sample goes to the ten largest clones. Source material: peripheral blood. These receptors came from a man in his fifties with active or convalescent COVID-19.

The chain is built from TRBV9 and TRBJ2-1; TRBD1 matches 7 bases. This CDR3 comprises 16 residues. V lost 0 bases to trimming and J lost 10 bases; unmatched junction nucleotides: 13. Germline V lookup: CDR1 SGDLS, CDR2 YYNGEE. The CDR3 here is CASSVVKGARRKEQFF. CDR3 bases: TGTGCCAGCAGCGTAGTTAAGGGGGCGAGACGAAAGGAGCAGTTCTTC.

This chain connects TRBV15 to TRBJ1-2, with 7 bases matching TRBD1. The germline gives CDR1 LNHNV, CDR2 YYDKDF (reference sequence). There are 14 residues in the CDR3. J was trimmed by 3 bases and V by 0 bases; bases with no gene match: 1. DNA of the CDR3: TGTGCCACCAGCAGAGAGGGACAGTACTATGGCTACACCTTC. Protein sequence: CATSREGQYYGYTF. Combining the CDR3 with reference TRBV15 and TRBJ1-2 gives the whole variable domain DAMVIQNPRYQVTQFGKPVTLSCSQTLNHNVMYWYQQKSSQAPKLLFHYYDKDFNNEADTPDNFQSRRPNTSFCFLDIRSPGLGDTAMYLCATSREGQYYGYTFGSGTRLTVV.

J is TRBJ1-4 and V is TRBV6-5, with TRBD1 identical over 7 bases. The CDR3 consists of 14 residues. Germline V CDR1 and CDR2: MNHEY, SVGAGI. The junction had 8 bases not matched to a gene; V was cut back by 6 bases and J by 7 bases. The CDR3 bases are TGTGCCAGCAGACCCAGGGGGTTTATTGAAAAACTGTTTTTT. Translating it yields CASRPRGFIEKLFF.

The V gene is TRBV15, the J gene TRBJ2-3; 9 bases line up with TRBD1. This CDR3 region has 17 residues. In germline, CDR1 is LNHNV, CDR2 YYDKDF (reference sequence). The junction had 10 bases not matched to a gene; V was cut back by 3 bases and J by 3 bases. CDR3 loop: CATSRIRDRVGTDTQYF. As DNA, the CDR3 is TGTGCCACCAGCAGGATCCGGGACAGGGTTGGTACAGATACGCAGTATTTT. The full variable domain, its missing parts supplied by reference TRBV15 and TRBJ2-3, is DAMVIQNPRYQVTQFGKPVTLSCSQTLNHNVMYWYQQKSSQAPKLLFHYYDKDFNNEADTPDNFQSRRPNTSFCFLDIRSPGLGDTAMYLCATSRIRDRVGTDTQYFGPGTRLTVL.

Here the CDR3 DNA reads TGTGCCAGTAGTATAAGGACAGGGGCTGGGACAATTCAGCCCCAGCATTTT. Protein product: CASSIRTGAGTIQPQHF. The chain couples TRBV19 to TRBJ1-5, with TRBD1 identical over 9 bases. From germline, CDR1 is LNHDA and CDR2 SQIVND (reference sequence). The CDR3 loop spans 17 amino acids. V shed 2 bases, J shed 6 bases, and the junction held 11 bases outside the gene matches. Complete variable domain (other parts from reference TRBV19 and TRBJ1-5): DGGITQSPKYLFRKEGQNVTLSCEQNLNHDAMYWYRQDPGQGLRLIYYSQIVNDFQKGDIAEGYSVSREKKESFPLTVTSAQKNPTAFYLCASSIRTGAGTIQPQHFGDGTRLSIL.

The rearrangement uses TRBV5-6 and TRBJ2-5; 9 positions match TRBD2. CDR1 SGHDT and CDR2 YYEEEE come from the germline V gene. The V and J ends lost 6 bases and 5 bases, in that order; junction bases with no gene match: 8. The CDR3 length is 14 residues. The CDR3 bases are TGTGCCAGCAACCCCGCGGGGGGGTGGGAGACCCAGTACTTC. The encoded protein is CASNPAGGWETQYF.

V and J are TRBV27 and TRBJ1-4; unclear D gene. The ends were cut back, 6 bases at V and 8 bases at J, with 22 bases in the middle. Germline lookup yields CDR1 MNHEY and CDR2 SMNVEV (reference sequence). There are 16 residues in the CDR3. The CDR3 DNA follows: TGTGCCAGCAGCAAAAACCCGGGAACCCCACAGGAAAAACTGTTTTTT. Protein sequence: CASSKNPGTPQEKLFF. Full variable domain (outside the CDR3, taken from reference TRBV27 and TRBJ1-4): EAQVTQNPRYLITVTGKKLTVTCSQNMNHEYMSWYRQDPGLGLRQIYYSMNVEVTDKGDVPEGYKVSRKEKRNFPLILESPSPNQTSLYFCASSKNPGTPQEKLFFGSGTQLSVL.

The chain has TRBV5-1 and TRBJ2-1; tentatively, D is TRBD2 (6 bases). CDR1 is SGHRS and CDR2 is YFSETQ in the germline V gene. Trimming stripped 4 bases from V and 8 bases from J, with 16 bases between. The CDR3 loop spans 14 amino acids. CDR3 nucleotides: TGCGCCAGCAGCCAGGGACTCGGGAGCGATGAGCAGTTCTTC. Protein: CASSQGLGSDEQFF.

The chain carries TRBV28 and TRBJ2-1; 16 positions agree with TRBD2. The CDR3 extends over 19 amino acids. Germline CDR1 is MDHEN and CDR2 is SYDVKM. V shed 6 bases and J 0 bases; nucleotides not matched to a gene: 8. Here the CDR3 DNA reads TGTGCCAGCAGCACCGGGACTAGCGGGAGGGGGAGCTCCTACAATGAGCAGTTCTTC. Its translation is CASSTGTSGRGSSYNEQFF.

The chain uses TRBV18 and TRBJ1-1; TRBD1 might be the D (5 bases). Germline CDR1 is KGHSH and CDR2 is LQKENI. The CDR3 runs to 14 residues. V was shortened by 2 bases and J by 4 bases, with 11 bases between the two germline ends. CDR3 DNA sequence: TGTGCCAGCTCACCAAGTCAGCAGGGCACTGAAGCTTTCTTT. Amino acids: CASSPSQQGTEAFF.

CDR3 protein: CASSNPGTSGGVDEQFF. The CDR3 DNA sequence: TGTGCCAGCAGTAACCCCGGGACTAGCGGGGGGGTGGATGAGCAGTTCTTC. This chain links TRBV28 with TRBJ2-1, with TRBD2 matching 16 bases. CDR1 is MDHEN, CDR2 SYDVKM, per germline. V trimming: 5 bases; J trimming: 8 bases; junction bases outside the gene matches: 9. The CDR3 has 17 residues.

This chain connects TRBV6-1 to TRBJ1-1, with D perhaps matching TRBD1 (6 bases). This CDR3 comprises 16 residues. Germline values: CDR1 MNHNS, CDR2 SASEGT. The germline V and J ends were trimmed by 2 bases and 6 bases, with 19 bases remaining between them. This CDR3 is CASSEYVRGAMAEAFF. The CDR3 coding sequence is TGTGCCAGCAGTGAATATGTGCGGGGGGCAATGGCTGAAGCTTTCTTT.

This clone was observed once. The genes are TRBV19 and TRBJ2-3; TRBD2 agrees at 14 bases. There are 16 residues in the CDR3. Losses at the gene ends were 4 bases for V and 5 bases for J; bases not matched to a gene: 5. Germline CDR1 LNHDA, CDR2 SQIVND (reference sequence). CDR3 region: CASSKGTSGGVDTQYF. The DNA of the CDR3 is TGTGCCAGTAGTAAGGGGACTAGCGGGGGAGTAGATACGCAGTATTTT. Based on the CDR3 plus reference TRBV19 and TRBJ2-3, the full variable domain is DGGITQSPKYLFRKEGQNVTLSCEQNLNHDAMYWYRQDPGQGLRLIYYSQIVNDFQKGDIAEGYSVSREKKESFPLTVTSAQKNPTAFYLCASSKGTSGGVDTQYFGPGTRLTVL.

The V and J genes are TRBV11-2 and TRBJ1-4; no firm D call. V lost 5 bases and J lost 4, with 14 bases in between. The CDR3 sequence is 15 residues long. CDR1 and CDR2 (germline): SGHAT, FQNNGV. The CDR3 here is CASSPVRQLNEKLFF. CDR3 coding DNA: TGTGCCAGCAGCCCGGTCAGGCAACTTAATGAAAAACTGTTTTTT.

The chain links TRBV5-4 to TRBJ2-5; 12 nucleotides line up with TRBD2. Germline assignment: CDR1 SGHNT and CDR2 YYREEE (reference sequence). The CDR3 loop spans 16 amino acids. J was trimmed by 4 bases and V by 4 bases; bases with no gene match: 8. The CDR3 coding sequence is TGTGCCAGCAGCCCCAGGACTAGCGGGGTTGGAGAGACCCAGTACTTC. Its protein is CASSPRTSGVGETQYF.

The chain links TRBV5-6 to TRBJ1-1, with a possible D match to TRBD1 (6 bases). Germline values: CDR1 SGHDT, CDR2 YYEEEE. Trimming removed 4 bases from V and 3 bases from J, with 10 bases in between. The CDR3 is 13 amino acids. The CDR3 here is CASSATGYTEAFF. CDR3 nucleotides: TGTGCCAGCAGCGCCACAGGGTACACTGAAGCTTTCTTT. Full variable domain (rest looked up from reference TRBV5-6 and TRBJ1-1): DAGVTQSPTHLIKTRGQQVTLRCSPKSGHDTVSWYQQALGQGPQFIFQYYEEEERQRGNFPDRFSGHQFPNYSSELNVNALLLGDSALYLCASSATGYTEAFFGQGTRLTVV.

The chain is built from TRBV12-3 or TRBV12-4 and TRBJ2-2; D is ambiguous. Trimming cost V 6 bases and J 6 bases, with 11 bases left between them. The CDR3 has 13 amino acids. The CDR3 DNA follows: TGTGCCAGCAGCGGAGTTGCGGCCGGGGAGCTGTTTTTT. Protein: CASSGVAAGELFF.

This clone has only a few counts. The genes are TRBV5-1 and TRBJ2-7; no clear D. The CDR3 sequence is 15 residues long. V was pared by 0 bases and J by 1 base, with 11 bases between. Per germline, CDR1 SGHRS and CDR2 YFSETQ. As DNA, the CDR3 is TGCGCCAGCAGCTTGGACCTAGGCAGATCCTACGAGCAGTACTTC. It encodes CASSLDLGRSYEQYF. Combining the CDR3 with reference TRBV5-1 and TRBJ2-7 gives the whole variable domain KAGVTQTPRYLIKTRGQQVTLSCSPISGHRSVSWYQQTPGQGLQFLFEYFSETQRNKGNFPGRFSGRQFSNSRSEMNVSTLELGDSALYLCASSLDLGRSYEQYFGPGTRLTVT.

J is TRBJ2-5 and V is TRBV19, with TRBD1 matching 8 bases. The germline V gene encodes CDR1 LNHDA and CDR2 SQIVND (reference sequence). J gave up 2 bases and V 6 bases, and 2 bases lay outside the gene matches. CDR3 size: 13 residues. CDR3 protein: CASRGQGQETQYF. The CDR3 nucleotides read TGTGCCAGTAGAGGACAGGGACAAGAGACCCAGTACTTC.

The V call is TRBV24-1, the J call TRBJ2-2; D gene ambiguous. The CDR3 contains 11 residues. In germline, CDR1 is KGHDR, CDR2 SFDVKD. V lost 9 bases and J 6 bases, leaving 7 bases between the germline ends. The CDR3 reads CATYSAGELFF. In DNA, the CDR3 is TGTGCCACCTATTCCGCCGGGGAGCTGTTTTTT.

The chain couples TRBV28 to TRBJ1-4, with D tentatively TRBD1 (6 bases). V dropped 3 bases and J dropped 1 base, with 15 bases sitting between them. The CDR3 sequence is 17 residues long. From germline, CDR1 is MDHEN and CDR2 SYDVKM. The CDR3 spells CASSFDEGGGTNEKLFF. CDR3 DNA: TGTGCCAGCAGTTTCGATGAGGGAGGGGGAACTAATGAAAAACTGTTTTTT.

The gene calls are TRBV27 and TRBJ2-1, with 10 bases lining up with TRBD1. The junction had 14 bases not matched to a gene; V was cut back by 5 bases and J by 10 bases. The CDR3 extends over 16 amino acids. The germline V gene has CDR1 MNHEY and CDR2 SMNVEV (reference sequence). The CDR3 loop reads CASSPEPGQGLWEQFF. CDR3 in DNA: TGTGCCAGCAGTCCAGAACCGGGACAGGGGCTATGGGAGCAGTTCTTC.

This chain joins TRBV2 and TRBJ2-3; 13 nucleotides align to TRBD2. The CDR3 has 16 residues. V trimming: 5 bases; J trimming: 0 bases; junction bases outside the gene matches: 2. CDR1 is SNHLY and CDR2 is FYNNEI in the germline V gene. CDR3 protein: CASSTSGRASTDTQYF. Written as DNA, the CDR3 is TGTGCCAGCAGTACTAGCGGGAGGGCTAGCACAGATACGCAGTATTTT.

V and J are TRBV7-2 and TRBJ1-6; D ambiguous. This CDR3 is 16 amino acids long. Looked up from germline, CDR1 is SGHTA and CDR2 is FQGNSA. V lost 4 bases and J 5 bases, leaving 15 bases between the germline ends. The CDR3 DNA follows: TGTGCCAGCAGCTACCGGGGAGGGTCTAATAATTCACCCCTCCACTTT. Its translation is CASSYRGGSNNSPLHF.

The V call is TRBV19, the J call TRBJ1-4, with 8 positions matching TRBD1. With V trimmed by 6 bases and J by 0 bases, 6 bases remained unmatched. Germline values: CDR1 LNHDA, CDR2 SQIVND (reference sequence). The CDR3 covers 16 residues. CDR3 loop: CASSRDRGATNEKLFF. The CDR3 DNA reads TGTGCCAGTAGCCGAGACAGGGGTGCAACTAATGAAAAACTGTTTTTT.

The rearrangement uses TRBV20-1 and TRBJ2-1; perhaps TRBD2 as D (5 bases). There are 13 residues in the CDR3. V lost 3 bases, J lost 7 bases, and 13 bases lay in between. CDR1 and CDR2 from the germline V gene are DFQATT and SNEGSKA (reference sequence). In DNA, the CDR3 is TGCAGTGCTAGTAGGACTGTGGGAAATGAGCAGTTCTTC. This codes for CSASRTVGNEQFF.

V and J are TRBV5-6 and TRBJ2-5, with a tentative D call TRBD2 (6 bases). The CDR3 runs 18 residues. CDR1 is SGHDT and CDR2 is YYEEEE in the germline V gene. V dropped 1 base and J dropped 2 bases, with 21 bases sitting between them. The CDR3 DNA reads TGTGCCAGCAGCTTGTCCCTATACGCCAACGGAGGGCAAGAGACCCAGTACTTC. Protein product: CASSLSLYANGGQETQYF.

The chain couples TRBV7-2 to TRBJ2-3; a possible D gene is TRBD1 (5 bases). The V end was cut by 3 bases, the J end by 0 bases, with 10 bases between. The CDR3 is 15 residues long. CDR1 SGHTA and CDR2 FQGNSA come from the germline V gene. CDR3 loop: CASSFVKGSTDTQYF. The CDR3 DNA is TGTGCCAGCAGCTTCGTTAAGGGGAGCACAGATACGCAGTATTTT.